This is a list of T cell receptor beta chains from one sample in a study of blood T cell repertoires in COVID-19. Assay: immunoSEQ multiplex PCR; the TCRdb copy retains only in-frame clones and omits some. The table has around 400,000 clones, roughly four fifths seen once; the top ten hold over 4.5%. Sequenced material: PBMCs or T cells enriched from blood (not recorded which). Receptors were obtained from a woman aged 45-65 years who had recovered from COVID-19. Both conserved end residues are trimmed from each CDR3.

J gene	V gene	CDR3 protein
TRBJ2-5	TRBV14	ASSSSRGALEETQY
TRBJ1-3	TRBV5-1	ASSLGQGASTIY
TRBJ1-5	TRBV3-1/TRBV3-2	ASSQEFSGGNQPQH
TRBJ1-4	TRBV25-1	ASSRHSATNEKLF
TRBJ1-5	TRBV7-2	ASSLQASFSNQPQH
TRBJ1-1	TRBV6-1	ASSEAGVTEAF
TRBJ1-5	TRBV30	AWSQDRNQPQH
TRBJ1-2	TRBV19	ASSIDRLQGSDGYT
TRBJ2-2	TRBV5-1	ASSSQVRANTGELF
TRBJ2-1	TRBV7-2	ASSSSLLAGGQF
TRBJ1-2	TRBV15	ATSSPGQGNYGYT
TRBJ2-2	TRBV19	ASSIIETGELF
TRBJ1-5	TRBV2	AGSRQANQPQH
TRBJ2-3	TRBV19	ASSISQGTQY
TRBJ2-1	TRBV7-6	ASSSGQAFGEQF
TRBJ2-2	TRBV19	ASSIWFTSADGELF
TRBJ2-3	TRBV3-1/TRBV3-2	ASSRSELAGGSTDTQY
TRBJ1-5	TRBV6-5	ASSYSREGAQH
TRBJ1-5	TRBV12-3/TRBV12-4	ASSRQGFEPQH
TRBJ1-6	TRBV27	ASSRQDSPLH
TRBJ1-1	TRBV28	ASSHSGQRNTEAF
TRBJ1-1	TRBV7-8	ASSPREGARNTEAF